Following are 30 T cell receptor beta chains from one sample sequenced in a study of blood T cell repertoires in COVID-19. Clones were read by immunoSEQ multiplex PCR, and TCRdb kept only the in-frame ones, dropping some. The sample lists over 110,000 clones, 84% occurring once. The sample consisted of PBMCs or T cells enriched from blood (not recorded which). The receptors stem from a man aged 50-59 years in a cohort exposed to, infected with or recovered from COVID-19 (not recorded which).

The V gene is TRBV11-3, the J gene TRBJ2-1, with D tentatively TRBD2 (6 bases). Trimming left V 1 base short and J 4 bases short, with 14 bases between. Germline loops: CDR1 SGHNT, CDR2 YENEEA. This CDR3 comprises 16 residues. The CDR3 nucleotides read TGTGCCAGCAGCTTAGGATCTGGCGGGACGTACAATGAGCAGTTCTTC. This encodes CASSLGSGGTYNEQFF.

The J gene is TRBJ1-2, the V gene TRBV24-1; a possible D gene is TRBD1 (5 bases). V shed 9 bases and J shed 8 bases, with 15 bases lying between them. The germline V gene encodes CDR1 KGHDR and CDR2 SFDVKD. There are 12 residues in the CDR3. The CDR3 sequence: CATEDRYEGYTF. For the CDR3, the DNA is TGTGCCACCGAAGACAGATACGAGGGCTACACCTTC.

The V call is TRBV12-5, the J call TRBJ1-1; D is perhaps TRBD1 (5 bases). The CDR3 loop spans 15 amino acids. V was clipped by 1 base and J by 0 bases, with 9 bases between them. The germline CDR1 and CDR2 sequences are LGHNT and FRNRAP. CDR3 nucleotides: TGTGCTAGTGGTTTGGAGGGACTTATGAACACTGAAGCTTTCTTT. This translates into CASGLEGLMNTEAFF.

The chain uses TRBV6-5 and TRBJ2-1; 10 bases are shared with TRBD1. Germline V CDR1 and CDR2: MNHEY, SVGAGI. Trimming at V came to 2 bases and at J to 10 bases, leaving 2 bases not matched to a gene. This CDR3 spans 13 amino acids. CDR3 protein: CASSYGTGVEQFF. The CDR3 nucleotides are TGTGCCAGCAGTTACGGGACAGGGGTCGAGCAGTTCTTC.

This chain links TRBV3-1 (or the pseudogene TRBV3-2) with TRBJ2-3; 14 nucleotides match TRBD2. CDR1 is LGHDT and CDR2 is YNNKEL in the germline V gene (reference sequence). V shed 0 bases, J shed 1 base, and the junction held 6 bases outside the gene matches. The CDR3 has 19 amino acids. The CDR3 coding sequence is TGTGCCAGCAGCCAAGATGGGACTAGCGGGGGCGAGGGCACAGATACGCAGTATTTT. This translates into CASSQDGTSGGEGTDTQYF.

CDR3 sequence (DNA): TGCGCCAGCAGCTGGACAGCAGGGGGCTCCTACGAGCAGTACTTC. Amino acids: CASSWTAGGSYEQYF. The chain combines TRBV5-1 with TRBJ2-7; 7 bases map to TRBD1. V gave up 3 bases and J gave up 0 bases; unmatched junction bases: 6. This CDR3 is 15 amino acids long. Germline CDR1 SGHRS, CDR2 YFSETQ.

This rearrangement joins TRBV5-4 to TRBJ2-1; TRBD2 agrees at 7 bases. CDR1 and CDR2 (germline): SGHNT, YYREEE (reference sequence). The CDR3 has 16 residues. After removal of 0 bases from V and 10 bases from J, the junction contained 13 bases not matched to a gene. CDR3 protein: CASSLGVSGLPREQFF. CDR3 nucleotide sequence: TGTGCCAGCAGCTTGGGAGTTAGCGGGCTCCCAAGGGAGCAGTTCTTC.

The CDR3 DNA reads as TGTGCCAGCAGTTTACTGGGGACAGGGCGTTTCAATGAGCAGTTCTTC. This gives the protein CASSLLGTGRFNEQFF. J is TRBJ2-1 and V is TRBV28; 9 bases agree with TRBD1. Per the germline V gene, CDR1 is MDHEN and CDR2 is SYDVKM. The V segment lost 2 bases and the J segment 6 bases; nucleotides outside the gene matches: 8. CDR3 size: 16 residues.

The chain couples TRBV5-4 to TRBJ1-6; possibly TRBD1 for D (6 bases). This CDR3 has 13 residues. Germline values: CDR1 SGHNT, CDR2 YYREEE (reference sequence). V was shortened by 4 bases and J by 7 bases, with 9 bases between the two germline ends. CDR3 amino acids: CASSTDRNSPLHF. The CDR3 DNA follows: TGTGCCAGCAGCACGGACAGAAATTCACCCCTCCACTTT.

V gene TRBV30 combines with J gene TRBJ2-7, with TRBD2 as a possible D gene (6 bases). This CDR3 comprises 18 residues. V shed 0 bases and J shed 3 bases, with 24 bases lying between them. CDR1 and CDR2 from the germline V gene are GTSNPN and SVGIG (reference sequence). The CDR3 bases are TGTGCCTGGAGTGTCGGGAGACTAGAACCCCACCTCGGCTACGAGCAGTACTTC. This translates into CAWSVGRLEPHLGYEQYF.

CDR3: CASSPVIEQFF. The CDR3 region has the DNA TGTGCCAGCAGCCCGGTAATAGAGCAGTTCTTC. This chain uses TRBV7-9 with TRBJ2-1, with D unclear. The CDR3 contains 11 residues. The germline CDR1 and CDR2 sequences are SEHNR and FQNEAQ (reference sequence). The V end was cut by 5 bases, the J end by 10 bases, with 9 bases between.

This clone appeared once. The DNA for the CDR3 is TGTGCCAGCTCACCGGGGGGGACGGACCTAGGGGCCCAGCATTTT. Its protein product is CASSPGGTDLGAQHF. The chain is built from TRBV18 and TRBJ1-5, with a possible D match to TRBD1 (5 bases). The CDR3 is 15 residues long. CDR1 KGHSH and CDR2 LQKENI come from the germline V gene. V was clipped by 3 bases and J by 11 bases, with 20 bases between them.

This rearrangement joins TRBV4-1 to TRBJ2-7; D is uncertain. CDR3 size: 15 residues. The V end lost 1 base, the J end lost 1 base, and 11 bases lay between the germline ends. CDR1 and CDR2 (germline): MGHRA, YSYEKL. The CDR3 bases are TGCGCCAGCAGCCAAGGAGAGACTGCTTCCTACGAGCAGTACTTC. Its translation is CASSQGETASYEQYF.

The chain links TRBV19 to TRBJ2-7, with D hard to call. The CDR3 is 15 residues long. CDR1 LNHDA and CDR2 SQIVND come from the germline V gene (reference sequence). V was pared by 3 bases and J by 3 bases, with 15 bases between. The CDR3 bases are TGTGCCAGTAGTATGTACACCGCCCCCATCTACGAGCAGTACTTC. This translates into CASSMYTAPIYEQYF.

This chain joins TRBV29-1 and TRBJ2-2, with D perhaps TRBD2 (5 bases). V lost 1 base and J lost 2, with 11 bases in between. The CDR3 loop spans 15 amino acids. In germline, CDR1 is SQVTM, CDR2 ANQGSEA. CDR3 in DNA: TGCAGCGTTGAAGGGCGGCTAGCCAACACCGGGGAGCTGTTTTTT. Amino acid sequence: CSVEGRLANTGELFF.

This clone has at least ten counts. The J gene is TRBJ1-1, the V gene TRBV7-3, with no clear D. The CDR3 is 16 residues long. Trimming took off 4 bases at V and 3 bases at J, with 18 bases between the two ends. CDR1 and CDR2 from the germline V gene are SGHTA and FQGTGA. The CDR3 here is CASSSYYEGVDTEAFF. CDR3 nucleotides: TGTGCCAGCAGCTCATACTACGAGGGTGTCGACACTGAAGCTTTCTTT.

V usage is TRBV7-2 and J usage is TRBJ1-1, with 7 bases aligning to TRBD1. There are 14 residues in the CDR3. The V gene's germline CDR1 is SGHTA and CDR2 FQGNSA. Losses at the gene ends were 0 bases for V and 8 bases for J; bases not matched to a gene: 6. The CDR3 nucleotides are TGTGCCAGCAGCTTAGCGGAACAGGGGATGGAAGCTTTCTTT. Protein: CASSLAEQGMEAFF.

The chain combines TRBV18 with TRBJ2-5, with 9 bases identical to TRBD1. The CDR3 length is 15 residues. The trim removed 5 bases at V and 4 bases at J, leaving 8 bases unmatched. Germline lookup yields CDR1 KGHSH and CDR2 LQKENI. In DNA form, the CDR3 reads TGTGCCAGCTCAACCTCCGGGACAGGGCGAGAGACCCAGTACTTC. It codes for CASSTSGTGRETQYF.

This clone was recorded once. CDR3 DNA: TGTGCCAGCAGTTTATCGACTCGGACAGATACGCAGTATTTT. Residues: CASSLSTRTDTQYF. The gene calls are TRBV27 and TRBJ2-3; D remains ambiguous. Germline V gene sequence: CDR1 MNHEY, CDR2 SMNVEV (reference sequence). The CDR3 is made up of 14 amino acids. Between the trimmed V and J ends, which lost 0 bases and 3 bases, there was a span of 7 bases.

The genes are TRBV28 and TRBJ2-5; TRBD2 agrees at 9 bases. Germline V gene lookup returns CDR1 MDHEN and CDR2 SYDVKM. The V segment lost 6 bases and the J segment 5 bases; nucleotides outside the gene matches: 10. The CDR3 sequence is 15 residues long. Written as DNA, the CDR3 is TGTGCCAGCAGGACTCTGCTAGCGGGGTGGGAGACCCAGTACTTC. It yields the protein CASRTLLAGWETQYF.

This clone showed up many times. The chain employs TRBV9 and TRBJ2-2; TRBD1 is a possible D gene (5 bases). Looked up from germline, CDR1 is SGDLS and CDR2 is YYNGEE. V lost 2 bases and J lost 3, with 11 bases in between. The CDR3 contains 15 residues. The CDR3 region has the DNA TGTGCCAGCAGCGTGGGGCAGACTTACACCGGGGAGCTGTTTTTT. This gives the protein CASSVGQTYTGELFF.

The CDR3 reads CASSVAGTSGAYEQYF. CDR3 sequence (DNA): TGTGCCAGCAGCGTGGCCGGGACTAGCGGGGCCTACGAGCAGTACTTC. V gene TRBV9 combines with J gene TRBJ2-7, with 13 bases fitting TRBD2. After removal of 2 bases from V and 2 bases from J, the junction contained 4 bases not matched to a gene. Germline CDR1 and CDR2: SGDLS and YYNGEE. CDR3 length: 16 residues.

The chain uses TRBV20-1 and TRBJ1-1; D is possibly TRBD1 (6 bases). Germline CDR1 is DFQATT and CDR2 is SNEGSKA (reference sequence). This CDR3 is built from 11 residues. Trimming took 7 bases from V and 6 from J, leaving 12 bases between them. The CDR3 spells CSVQGRPEAFF. As DNA, the CDR3 is TGCAGTGTACAGGGAAGGCCTGAAGCTTTCTTT.

This chain connects TRBV6-2 or TRBV6-3 to TRBJ1-2, with a possible D match to TRBD1 (5 bases). Germline V gene data show CDR1 as MNHEY and CDR2 as SVGEGT. The V and J ends lost 5 bases and 0 bases respectively, with 7 bases between them. The CDR3 contains 13 residues. CDR3 sequence: CASSDRPNYGYTF. The CDR3 DNA sequence: TGTGCCAGCAGTGACAGACCTAACTATGGCTACACCTTC.

This clone appeared a single time. The chain employs TRBV7-9 and TRBJ1-2; D not certain. The CDR3 extends over 12 amino acids. V lost 1 base and J 8 bases, leaving 8 bases between the germline ends. The germline V gene encodes CDR1 SEHNR and CDR2 FQNEAQ (reference sequence). CDR3 DNA: TGTGCCAGCAGCTTAGGCCAGGAAGGCTACACCTTC. It yields the protein CASSLGQEGYTF. Combining the CDR3 with reference TRBV7-9 and TRBJ1-2 gives the whole variable domain DTGVSQNPRHKITKRGQNVTFRCDPISEHNRLYWYRQTLGQGPEFLTYFQNEAQLEKSRLLSDRFSAERPKGSFSTLEIQRTEQGDSAMYLCASSLGQEGYTFGSGTRLTVV.

The V and J genes are TRBV19 and TRBJ2-7, with 7 bases that match TRBD1. The CDR3 is 14 residues long. In germline, CDR1 is LNHDA, CDR2 SQIVND (reference sequence). Trimming removed 7 bases from V and 4 bases from J; junction bases left unmatched: 10. The CDR3 here is CASTPRDRIYEQYF. Here the CDR3 DNA reads TGTGCCAGTACCCCACGGGACAGAATTTACGAGCAGTACTTC.

The rearrangement joins TRBV6-4 to TRBJ1-1; D gene ambiguous. Trimming pared 4 bases from V and 1 base from J, leaving 10 bases between. Per the germline V gene, CDR1 is MRHNA and CDR2 is SNTAGT. The CDR3 covers 14 residues. The CDR3 sequence is CASSANPGNTEAFF. In DNA form, the CDR3 reads TGTGCCAGCAGTGCTAACCCGGGGAACACTGAAGCTTTCTTT.

V usage is TRBV7-9 and J usage is TRBJ2-2, with 8 bases matching TRBD2. The CDR3 is 14 residues long. CDR1 is SEHNR, CDR2 FQNEAQ, per germline (reference sequence). V lost 9 bases and J lost 0; bases outside the gene matches: 3. CDR3 nucleotides: TGTGCCAGGAGCGGGGGCCCGAACACCGGGGAGCTGTTTTTT. Protein sequence: CARSGGPNTGELFF.

The chain carries TRBV19 and TRBJ1-1; 10 bases match TRBD1. Germline trimming cut 7 bases from V and 4 bases from J; bases unmatched to any gene: 15. Per the germline V gene, CDR1 is LNHDA and CDR2 is SQIVND (reference sequence). The CDR3 is 17 amino acids. The CDR3 spells CASIPTGGLWIVTEAFF. CDR3 nucleotides: TGTGCCAGTATCCCGACAGGGGGCCTTTGGATTGTCACTGAAGCTTTCTTT.

The chain uses TRBV5-1 and TRBJ1-1; D might be TRBD1 (5 bases). Trimming removed 4 bases from V and 4 bases from J, with 17 bases in between. CDR3 length equals 15 residues. Germline V gives CDR1 SGHRS, CDR2 YFSETQ. CDR3 sequence: CASSAGHPGGTEAFF. In DNA, the CDR3 is TGCGCCAGCAGCGCTGGACACCCCGGGGGCACTGAAGCTTTCTTT. Combining the CDR3 with reference TRBV5-1 and TRBJ1-1 gives the whole variable domain KAGVTQTPRYLIKTRGQQVTLSCSPISGHRSVSWYQQTPGQGLQFLFEYFSETQRNKGNFPGRFSGRQFSNSRSEMNVSTLELGDSALYLCASSAGHPGGTEAFFGQGTRLTVV.